The T cell receptor beta chain under discussion was sequenced for a study of blood T cells in healthy people across ages. General study points: Diversity was higher, and naive CD4+ cells more numerous, in long-lived donors than in aged donors.

In regard to this clonotype: Its specificity is not known.

A second PCR, run for about 7 to 11 cycles, used a sample-barcoded 5' primer plus a J-beta primer mix. In TCRdb, the 5' RACE reads were re-called with MiXCR into one record per CDR3 protein. The data contain roughly 1,500,000 distinct CDR3 sequences, 30% to 35% of them singletons. This CDR3 region has 18 residues. V shed 3 bases and J shed 0 bases, with 18 bases lying between them. Germline V gene sequence: CDR1 LGHDT, CDR2 YNNKEL (reference sequence). The sample taken for sequencing was blood. The chain has TRBV3-1 and TRBJ2-1; D tentatively fits TRBD1 or TRBD2 (5 bases each). This TCR came from a woman aged 30 to 39 in good health. The CDR3 sequence is CASSHTYDRGRSYNEQFF. The CDR3 DNA reads TGTGCCAGCAGCCATACATATGATCGGGGCCGCTCCTACAATGAGCAGTTCTTC.